Below, 29 T cell receptor beta chains from the same sample are listed, as sequenced in a study of neurological immune-mediated disorders. MiXCR was run by TCRdb on the 5' RACE reads, yielding one entry per CDR3 protein. Of 84,000 or so distinct CDR3 sequences in the sample, 4.3% are singletons; the top ten hold 5% to 6%. This sample's time point: longitudinal time-point 3. What was sequenced was PBMCs. The receptor set was obtained from a woman aged 60-70 years with multiple sclerosis.

This clonotype was observed at least ten times. This sequence joins TRBV20-1 and TRBJ1-4; D ambiguous. CDR1 DFQATT and CDR2 SNEGSKA come from the germline V gene (reference sequence). The CDR3 has 14 residues. V dropped 5 bases and J dropped 4 bases, with 14 bases sitting between them. The CDR3 nucleotides are TGCAGTGCTCCCCCCCAGGAGATTAATGAAAAACTGTTTTTT. Amino acids: CSAPPQEINEKLFF.

This clonotype was detected many times. The chain has TRBV5-1 and TRBJ1-1, with TRBD1 matching over 7 bases. Germline CDR1 reads SGHRS; CDR2 reads YFSETQ. Unmatched junction bases numbered 1, after V lost 7 bases and J lost 1 base. The CDR3 extends over 12 amino acids. CDR3 sequence reads: CASQGGNTEAFF. In DNA form, the CDR3 reads TGCGCCAGCCAGGGGGGGAACACTGAAGCTTTCTTT. The whole variable domain, filled in from reference TRBV5-1 and TRBJ1-1, reads KAGVTQTPRYLIKTRGQQVTLSCSPISGHRSVSWYQQTPGQGLQFLFEYFSETQRNKGNFPGRFSGRQFSNSRSEMNVSTLELGDSALYLCASQGGNTEAFFGQGTRLTVV.

This clonotype was counted many times. The V and J genes are TRBV6-5 and TRBJ2-7; D remains unclear. V shed 5 bases and J shed 0 bases, with 11 bases lying between them. In germline, CDR1 is MNHEY, CDR2 SVGAGI. The CDR3 loop spans 14 amino acids. CDR3 protein: CASSPRTGSYEQYF. DNA for the CDR3: TGTGCCAGCAGTCCACGGACGGGCTCCTACGAGCAGTACTTC.

Ten or more counts support this clonotype. The V gene is TRBV29-1, the J gene TRBJ2-2; possibly TRBD1 for D (7 bases). Per germline, CDR1 SQVTM and CDR2 ANQGSEA. The CDR3 contains 15 residues. V shed 5 bases and J shed 1 base, with 14 bases lying between them. The CDR3 reads CSVRRGTENTGELFF. CDR3 coding DNA: TGCAGCGTTCGGCGCGGGACAGAGAACACCGGGGAGCTGTTTTTT.

This clonotype was detected ten times or more. The chain has TRBV24-1 and TRBJ2-5; no reliable D call. The length of the CDR3 is 13 residues. The germline V gene encodes CDR1 KGHDR and CDR2 SFDVKD. The germline V and J ends were trimmed by 4 bases and 5 bases, with 10 bases remaining between them. The CDR3 nucleotides read TGTGCCACCAGTGAATCAACTGGGGAGACCCAGTACTTC. The encoded protein is CATSESTGETQYF.

This clonotype came up many times. This chain joins TRBV7-9 and TRBJ1-5, with a weak D call TRBD1 (5 bases). Trimming removed 6 bases from V and 0 bases from J, with 12 bases in between. Germline assignment: CDR1 SEHNR and CDR2 FQNEAQ (reference sequence). CDR3 length: 15 amino acids. The CDR3 bases are TGTGCCAGCAGTCCGGGGGAGAATAGCAATCAGCCCCAGCATTTT. This encodes CASSPGENSNQPQHF.

Ten or more counts support this clonotype. The chain has TRBV5-1 and TRBJ2-1, with D uncertain. CDR1 is SGHRS and CDR2 is YFSETQ in the germline V gene. Between the trimmed V and J ends, which lost 0 bases and 4 bases, there was a span of 5 bases. The CDR3 is 13 amino acids. The CDR3 spells CASSLGEYNEQFF. CDR3 DNA: TGCGCCAGCAGCTTGGGAGAGTACAATGAGCAGTTCTTC.

This clonotype was recorded many times. The chain uses TRBV5-5 and TRBJ1-5; 12 bases map to TRBD1. Germline CDR1 SGHKS, CDR2 YYEKEE (reference sequence). V was clipped by 1 base and J by 1 base; unmatched bases: 3. The CDR3 is 17 amino acids. The CDR3 reads CASSLRDRGRSNQPQHF. The DNA of the CDR3 is TGTGCCAGCAGCTTGAGGGACAGGGGGCGAAGCAATCAGCCCCAGCATTTT.

This clonotype was detected many times. The CDR3 coding sequence is TGCGCCAGCAGGGACTGGCTGGACAGCAACTATGGCTACACCTTC. Translating gives CASRDWLDSNYGYTF. The rearrangement links TRBV4-1 to TRBJ1-2, with D possibly matching TRBD1 (6 bases). The V end was cut by 6 bases, the J end by 2 bases, with 16 bases between. CDR1 and CDR2 (germline): MGHRA, YSYEKL. The CDR3 has 15 residues.

This clonotype was observed many times. This rearrangement joins TRBV5-1 to TRBJ2-6, with D perhaps given as TRBD1 or TRBD2 (6 bases each). Germline V lookup: CDR1 SGHRS, CDR2 YFSETQ. The CDR3 runs to 17 residues. V gave up 2 bases and J gave up 1 base, with 13 bases separating them. As DNA, the CDR3 is TGCGCCAGCAGCTTAATTGGGGGGCGGTCTGGGGCCAACGTCCTGACTTTC. It translates to CASSLIGGRSGANVLTF.

This clonotype was detected many times. The chain recombines TRBV20-1 with TRBJ2-5; D call uncertain. The length of the CDR3 is 14 residues. The V gene's germline CDR1 is DFQATT and CDR2 SNEGSKA (reference sequence). Trimming shortened V by 0 bases and J by 5 bases, and 13 bases separated the two germline ends. The CDR3 spells CSAREGGFVETQYF. CDR3 DNA sequence: TGCAGTGCTAGAGAGGGCGGATTCGTTGAGACCCAGTACTTC.

This clonotype was observed many times. This chain connects TRBV6-6 to TRBJ2-2; D possibly corresponds to TRBD2 (6 bases). V was pared by 11 bases and J by 1 base, with 14 bases between. The CDR3 contains 14 residues. Germline V gene sequence: CDR1 MNHNY, CDR2 SVGAGI (reference sequence). In nucleotides, the CDR3 is TGTGCCGGACAAAGCGGGTTGAACACCGGGGAGCTGTTTTTT. Its translation: CAGQSGLNTGELFF.

There are many counts of this clonotype. The chain carries TRBV4-2 and TRBJ2-7; TRBD2 is a possible D gene (5 bases). This CDR3 region has 14 residues. Looked up from germline, CDR1 is LGHNA and CDR2 is YNFKEQ. V shed 0 bases and J shed 3 bases, with 9 bases lying between them. The CDR3 here is CASSQDIDYYEQYF. CDR3 in DNA: TGTGCCAGCAGCCAAGATATAGACTACTACGAGCAGTACTTC.

This clonotype showed up many times. One end of the junction is discordant with germline, which a read error may explain. The chain combines TRBV5-1 with TRBJ2-7, with D perhaps matching TRBD1 (6 bases). The CDR3 extends over 13 amino acids. In germline, CDR1 is SGHRS, CDR2 YFSETQ. CDR3 bases: TGTGCCAGCAGTCTGACAGGTACCTACGAGCAGTACTTC. Its protein product is CASSLTGTYEQYF. Full variable domain (rest looked up from reference TRBV5-1 and TRBJ2-7): KAGVTQTPRYLIKTRGQQVTLSCSPISGHRSVSWYQQTPGQGLQFLFEYFSETQRNKGNFPGRFSGRQFSNSRSEMNVSTLELGDSALYLCASSLTGTYEQYFGPGTRLTVT.

This clonotype was picked up many times. CDR3 bases: TGCGCCAGCAGCTTGGTCTGGGGAGCCCAGGGCAATGAGCAGTTCTTC. It specifies CASSLVWGAQGNEQFF. This rearrangement joins TRBV5-1 to TRBJ2-1; D is possibly TRBD1 or TRBD2 (5 bases each). The V and J ends lost 0 bases and 6 bases respectively, with 16 bases between them. The germline V gene has CDR1 SGHRS and CDR2 YFSETQ. The CDR3 is made up of 16 amino acids.

This clonotype came up many times. This sequence joins TRBV6-5 and TRBJ1-6; D not resolved. The V and J ends lost 3 bases and 6 bases respectively, with 18 bases between them. The germline V gene has CDR1 MNHEY and CDR2 SVGAGI. This CDR3 comprises 17 residues. The CDR3 is CASSYKGPDPINSPLHF. CDR3 DNA sequence: TGTGCCAGCAGTTATAAGGGCCCCGACCCTATTAATTCACCCCTCCACTTT.

This clonotype showed up many times. The chain combines TRBV20-1 with TRBJ1-4, with a weak D call TRBD1 (5 bases). CDR1 DFQATT and CDR2 SNEGSKA come from the germline V gene (reference sequence). Trimming cost V 7 bases and J 7 bases, with 19 bases left between them. The CDR3 totals 14 residues. CDR3 sequence: CSVSGGGTGEKLFF. In DNA form, the CDR3 reads TGCAGTGTTTCTGGGGGGGGGACGGGTGAAAAACTGTTTTTT.

This clonotype was detected ten times or more. The rearrangement uses TRBV12-3 or TRBV12-4 and TRBJ2-1; D might be TRBD2 (5 bases). V was clipped by 7 bases and J by 7 bases, with 20 bases between them. The CDR3 length is 15 residues. Here the CDR3 DNA reads TGTGCCAGCACCCCAGCGGTCTCTGCACGAAATGAGCAGTTCTTC. Residues: CASTPAVSARNEQFF.

Many counts were recorded for this clonotype. V is TRBV19 and J is TRBJ1-3, with a weak D call TRBD1 (6 bases). The CDR3 is 13 residues long. The V gene lost 5 bases and the J gene lost 4 bases, with 9 bases spanning the gap. The germline V gene has CDR1 LNHDA and CDR2 SQIVND (reference sequence). DNA for the CDR3: TGTGCCAGTAGTTGGGGGCAAGGAAACACCATATATTTT. This encodes CASSWGQGNTIYF.

This clonotype was picked up many times. The chain combines TRBV7-9 with TRBJ2-7; possible D gene TRBD2, 6 bases. This CDR3 contains 16 residues. Trimming cost V 1 base and J 1 base, with 14 bases left between them. Germline V lookup: CDR1 SEHNR, CDR2 FQNEAQ (reference sequence). The CDR3 coding sequence is TGTGCCAGCAGCTTAGTACTTACCGGAGGGTCCTACGAGCAGTACTTC. Translation: CASSLVLTGGSYEQYF.

This clonotype was seen repeatedly, ten times or more. The rearrangement uses TRBV11-3 and TRBJ2-7; 8 nucleotides line up with TRBD2. Germline V gene sequence: CDR1 SGHNT, CDR2 YENEEA. CDR3 length: 13 amino acids. V trimming: 6 bases; J trimming: 2 bases; junction bases outside the gene matches: 3. This CDR3 is CASSPGGAYEQYF. CDR3 nucleotide sequence: TGTGCCAGCAGTCCGGGGGGGGCCTACGAGCAGTACTTC.

This clonotype came up many times. The V call is TRBV7-8, the J call TRBJ1-2; TRBD1 is a possible D gene (6 bases). The V and J ends lost 5 bases and 6 bases respectively, with 19 bases between them. CDR3 length: 15 residues. The germline V gene encodes CDR1 SGHVS and CDR2 FQNEAQ. The CDR3 loop reads CASSTTGARGDGYTF. For the CDR3, the DNA is TGTGCCAGCAGCACTACCGGGGCAAGGGGGGATGGCTACACCTTC.

This clonotype was seen at least ten times. This chain links TRBV20-1 with TRBJ1-5; D is possibly TRBD1 (6 bases). From germline, CDR1 is DFQATT and CDR2 SNEGSKA (reference sequence). Trimming left V 5 bases short and J 3 bases short, with 11 bases between. The CDR3 is 13 residues long. CDR3 in amino acids: CSAQDSPNQPQHF. The CDR3 bases are TGCAGTGCTCAGGACAGCCCCAATCAGCCCCAGCATTTT.

This clonotype appeared many times. This sequence joins TRBV4-1 and TRBJ2-1; 7 nucleotides match TRBD1. Trimming cost V 4 bases and J 6 bases; bases outside gene matches: 3. Germline lookup yields CDR1 MGHRA and CDR2 YSYEKL. This CDR3 region has 13 residues. The CDR3 region is CASSRAGGNEQFF. In DNA form, the CDR3 reads TGCGCCAGCAGCCGGGCAGGGGGCAATGAGCAGTTCTTC.

V usage is TRBV6-5 and J usage is TRBJ1-1; D perhaps matches TRBD1 (5 bases). Looked up from germline, CDR1 is MNHEY and CDR2 is SVGAGI. The V end was cut by 2 bases, the J end by 7 bases, with 11 bases between. The CDR3 is 13 residues long. CDR3 bases: TGTGCCAGCAGTTACAGGCAGAGGGGTGAAGCTTTCTTT. Residues: CASSYRQRGEAFF.

In this sample, this clonotype turned up many times. V and J are TRBV15 and TRBJ2-7; D not resolved. The V and J ends lost 2 bases and 4 bases respectively, with 9 bases between them. CDR1 is LNHNV and CDR2 is YYDKDF in the germline V gene (reference sequence). This CDR3 is 13 amino acids long. CDR3 bases: TGTGCCACCAGCAGACTTCCCGGGTACGAGCAGTACTTC. It yields the protein CATSRLPGYEQYF.

This clonotype was detected many times. This chain links TRBV20-1 with TRBJ2-3; the match to TRBD2 covers 11 bases. CDR3 length: 16 amino acids. CDR1 DFQATT and CDR2 SNEGSKA come from the germline V gene (reference sequence). Trimming removed 5 bases from V and 2 bases from J; junction bases left unmatched: 9. The CDR3 here is CSAATLTSGVTDTQYF. The CDR3 DNA sequence: TGCAGTGCTGCTACCCTGACTAGCGGGGTCACAGATACGCAGTATTTT.

In this sample, this clonotype turned up many times. The J gene is TRBJ2-6, the V gene TRBV7-9, with 11 bases aligning to TRBD1. This CDR3 region has 17 residues. CDR1 and CDR2 from the germline V gene are SEHNR and FQNEAQ (reference sequence). V shed 5 bases, J shed 3 bases, and the junction held 6 bases outside the gene matches. CDR3 DNA sequence: TGTGCCAGCAGCCCAGGACAGGGGGCCTTTGGGGCCAACGTCCTGACTTTC. This gives the protein CASSPGQGAFGANVLTF.

The table lists this clonotype with many counts. The chain employs TRBV7-9 and TRBJ2-7; D is uncertain. The CDR3 is made up of 14 amino acids. Trimming cost V 5 bases and J 0 bases, with 11 bases left between them. Germline values: CDR1 SEHNR, CDR2 FQNEAQ (reference sequence). For the CDR3, the DNA is TGTGCCAGCAGCGAGTGGACGGTCTCCTACGAGCAGTACTTC. Its protein product is CASSEWTVSYEQYF.